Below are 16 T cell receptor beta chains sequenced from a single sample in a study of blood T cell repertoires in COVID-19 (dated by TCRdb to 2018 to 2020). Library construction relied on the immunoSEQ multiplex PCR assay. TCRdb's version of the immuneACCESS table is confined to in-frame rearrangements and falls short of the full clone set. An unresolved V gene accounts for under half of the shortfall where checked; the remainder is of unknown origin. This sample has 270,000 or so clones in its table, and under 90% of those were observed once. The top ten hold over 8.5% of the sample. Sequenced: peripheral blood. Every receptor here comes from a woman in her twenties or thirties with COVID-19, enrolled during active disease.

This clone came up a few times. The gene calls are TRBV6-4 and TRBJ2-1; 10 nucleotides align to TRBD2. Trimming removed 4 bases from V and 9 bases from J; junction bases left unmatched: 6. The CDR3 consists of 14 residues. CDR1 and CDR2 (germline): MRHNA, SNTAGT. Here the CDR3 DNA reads TGTGCCAGCAGTGTGGTAGCGGGGGGAAGTGAGCAGTTCTTC. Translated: CASSVVAGGSEQFF.

As DNA, the CDR3 is TGTGCCAGCAGTTACTCGCCGGGAACGGCGACCCAGTACTTC. It codes for CASSYSPGTATQYF. The genes are TRBV6-5 and TRBJ2-5; perhaps TRBD2 as D (5 bases). CDR1 is MNHEY and CDR2 is SVGAGI in the germline V gene. The ends were cut back, 0 bases at V and 7 bases at J, with 12 bases in the middle. The CDR3 loop spans 14 amino acids.

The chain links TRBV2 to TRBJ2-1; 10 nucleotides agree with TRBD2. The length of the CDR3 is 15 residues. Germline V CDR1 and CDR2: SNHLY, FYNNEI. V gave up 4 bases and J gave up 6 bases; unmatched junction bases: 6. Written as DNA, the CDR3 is TGTGCCAGCAGTGTGCTAGCGGGGGCCTCCAATGAGCAGTTCTTC. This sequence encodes CASSVLAGASNEQFF.

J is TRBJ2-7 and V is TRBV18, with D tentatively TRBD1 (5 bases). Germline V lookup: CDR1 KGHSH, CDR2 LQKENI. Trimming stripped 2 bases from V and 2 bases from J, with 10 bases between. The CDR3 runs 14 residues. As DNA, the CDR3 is TGTGCCAGCTCACCATCAGGGCTGACCTACGAGCAGTACTTC. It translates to CASSPSGLTYEQYF.

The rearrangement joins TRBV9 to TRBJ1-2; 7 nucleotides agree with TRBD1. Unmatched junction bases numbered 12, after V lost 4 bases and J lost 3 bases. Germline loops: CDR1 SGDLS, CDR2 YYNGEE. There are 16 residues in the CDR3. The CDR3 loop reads CASSPLGQGVDYGYTF. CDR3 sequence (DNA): TGTGCCAGCAGCCCCCTAGGGCAGGGGGTTGACTATGGCTACACCTTC.

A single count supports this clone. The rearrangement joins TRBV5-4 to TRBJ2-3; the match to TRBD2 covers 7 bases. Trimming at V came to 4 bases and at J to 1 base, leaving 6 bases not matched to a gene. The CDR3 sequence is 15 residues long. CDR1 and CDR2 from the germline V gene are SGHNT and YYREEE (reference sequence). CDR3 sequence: CASSPNGGGTDTQYF. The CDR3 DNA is TGTGCCAGCAGCCCCAATGGGGGGGGCACAGATACGCAGTATTTT.

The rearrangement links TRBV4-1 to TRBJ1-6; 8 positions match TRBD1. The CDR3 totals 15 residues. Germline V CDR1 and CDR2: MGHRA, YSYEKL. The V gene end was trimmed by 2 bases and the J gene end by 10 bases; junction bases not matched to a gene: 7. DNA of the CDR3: TGCGCCAGCAGCCAATGGTACAGGGGGGACTCACCCCTCCACTTT. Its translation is CASSQWYRGDSPLHF.

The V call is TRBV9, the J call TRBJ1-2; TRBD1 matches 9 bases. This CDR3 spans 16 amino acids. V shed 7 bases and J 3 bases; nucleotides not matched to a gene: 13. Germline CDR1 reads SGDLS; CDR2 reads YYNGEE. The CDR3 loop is CASGYADRGGDYGYTF. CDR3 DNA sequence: TGTGCCAGCGGGTACGCTGACAGGGGGGGAGACTATGGCTACACCTTC. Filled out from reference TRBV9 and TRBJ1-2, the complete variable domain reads DSGVTQTPKHLITATGQRVTLRCSPRSGDLSVYWYQQSLDQGLQFLIQYYNGEERAKGNILERFSAQQFPDLHSELNLSSLELGDSALYFCASGYADRGGDYGYTFGSGTRLTVV.

The CDR3 DNA sequence: TGTGCCAGTTCAGGGATTTCCTATAATTCACCCCTCCACTTT. Its translation is CASSGISYNSPLHF. V gene TRBV27 combines with J gene TRBJ1-6; tentatively, D is TRBD1 (5 bases). The length of the CDR3 is 14 residues. The germline V and J ends were trimmed by 9 bases and 1 base, with 10 bases remaining between them. Per germline, CDR1 MNHEY and CDR2 SMNVEV (reference sequence).

CDR3 sequence (DNA): TGTGCCAGCAGCTACTTCGGGACAGGGGTTGAAAAACTGTTTTTT. It codes for CASSYFGTGVEKLFF. The rearrangement uses TRBV7-9 and TRBJ1-4; 10 positions agree with TRBD1. Germline CDR1 SEHNR, CDR2 FQNEAQ (reference sequence). There are 15 residues in the CDR3. After removal of 4 bases from V and 7 bases from J, the junction contained 6 bases not matched to a gene.

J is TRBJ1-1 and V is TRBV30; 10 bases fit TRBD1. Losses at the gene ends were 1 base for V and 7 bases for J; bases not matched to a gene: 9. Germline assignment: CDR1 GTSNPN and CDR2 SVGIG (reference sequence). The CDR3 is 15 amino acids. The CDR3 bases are TGTGCCTGGAGTGCTCTGACAGGGGGCTTGGATGAAGCTTTCTTT. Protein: CAWSALTGGLDEAFF.

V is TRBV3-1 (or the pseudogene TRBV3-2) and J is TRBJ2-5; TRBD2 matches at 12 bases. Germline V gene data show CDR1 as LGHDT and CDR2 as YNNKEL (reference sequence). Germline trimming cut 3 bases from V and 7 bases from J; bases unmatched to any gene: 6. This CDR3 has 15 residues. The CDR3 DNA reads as TGTGCCAGCAGCCAGTCTAGCGGGGGGGCCGGGACCCAGTACTTC. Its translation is CASSQSSGGAGTQYF.

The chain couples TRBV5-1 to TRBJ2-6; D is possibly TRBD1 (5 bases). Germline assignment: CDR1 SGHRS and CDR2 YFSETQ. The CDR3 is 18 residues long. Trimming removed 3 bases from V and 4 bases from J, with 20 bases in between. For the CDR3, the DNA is TGCGCCAGCAGCTACGGACATGAAGTGACCTTCGGGGCCAACGTCCTGACTTTC. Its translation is CASSYGHEVTFGANVLTF.

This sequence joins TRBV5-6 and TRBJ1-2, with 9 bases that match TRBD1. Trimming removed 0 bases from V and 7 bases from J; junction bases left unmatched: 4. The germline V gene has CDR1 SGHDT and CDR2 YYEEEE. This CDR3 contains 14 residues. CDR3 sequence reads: CASSLGGTGLGYTF. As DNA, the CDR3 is TGTGCCAGCAGCTTGGGAGGGACAGGGCTTGGCTACACCTTC.

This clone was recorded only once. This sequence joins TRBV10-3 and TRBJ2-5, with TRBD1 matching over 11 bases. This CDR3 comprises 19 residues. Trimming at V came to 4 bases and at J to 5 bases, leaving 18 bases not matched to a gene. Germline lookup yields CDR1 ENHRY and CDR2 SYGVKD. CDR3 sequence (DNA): TGTGCCATCAGTGCGAGACAGAACCCGGGACAGGGGGTCGAGGAGACCCAGTACTTC. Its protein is CAISARQNPGQGVEETQYF.

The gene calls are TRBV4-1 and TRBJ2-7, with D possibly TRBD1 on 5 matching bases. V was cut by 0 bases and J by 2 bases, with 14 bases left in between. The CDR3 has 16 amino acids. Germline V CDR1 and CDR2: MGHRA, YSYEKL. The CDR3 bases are TGCGCCAGCAGCCAAGAAGGGTGGGGCGGCACCTACGAGCAGTACTTC. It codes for CASSQEGWGGTYEQYF.